The entry that follows covers one T cell receptor beta chain sequence. Its target is unknown. Clones were read by immunoSEQ multiplex PCR, and TCRdb kept only the in-frame ones, dropping some. The data hold about 160,000 clones, with approximately 96% observed a single time. This specimen comes from a study of cytomegalovirus exposure and HLA in healthy donors. Points from the study as a whole: According to the study, roughly 160 TCR beta chains were cytomegalovirus-associated.

What was sequenced was PBMCs. This receptor was identified in a woman aged 18-29 years in good health and CMV-seronegative.

This CDR3 reads CASSRDRARSTDTQYF. CDR3 in DNA: TGTGCCAGCAGTAGGGACAGGGCGAGGAGCACAGATACGCAGTATTTT. The V call is TRBV6-4, the J call TRBJ2-3; the match to TRBD1 covers 9 bases. The CDR3 is 16 residues long. Trimming cost V 5 bases and J 0 bases; bases outside gene matches: 6. CDR1 is MRHNA and CDR2 is SNTAGT in the germline V gene.